Presented here are 32 T cell receptor beta chains from one specimen sequenced in a study of cytomegalovirus exposure and HLA in healthy donors. Both 60 Vbeta primers and 13 Jbeta primers went into the PCR. Clones were read by immunoSEQ multiplex PCR, and TCRdb kept only the in-frame ones, dropping some. The table shows around 210,000 clones, with roughly 85% occurring only once. Sample: PBMCs. The receptors originated from a girl aged 2 to 9 in good health and CMV-seronegative.

This chain links TRBV9 with TRBJ2-4; 11 bases are shared with TRBD2. Germline assignment: CDR1 SGDLS and CDR2 YYNGEE. The CDR3 totals 14 residues. V dropped 3 bases and J dropped 7; count of bases not matched to a gene: 3. CDR3: CASSGRLAGNIQYF. CDR3 in DNA: TGTGCCAGCAGCGGACGACTAGCGGGGAACATTCAGTACTTC.

V usage is TRBV7-2 and J usage is TRBJ2-7, with 12 bases identical to TRBD2. Germline-derived CDR1 and CDR2 are SGHTA and FQGNSA. The CDR3 length is 16 residues. V trimming: 0 bases; J trimming: 4 bases; junction bases outside the gene matches: 4. CDR3 protein: CASSLAPGLAGYEQYF. CDR3 bases: TGTGCCAGCAGCTTAGCCCCGGGACTAGCGGGTTACGAGCAGTACTTC.

The sample holds a few counts of this clone. V and J are TRBV29-1 and TRBJ1-1; TRBD1 matches at 8 bases. After removal of 4 bases from V and 3 bases from J, the junction contained 1 base not matched to a gene. Germline CDR1 and CDR2: SQVTM and ANQGSEA. This CDR3 region has 12 residues. CDR3 amino acids: CSVATGDTEAFF. The CDR3 DNA sequence: TGCAGCGTTGCGACAGGGGACACTGAAGCTTTCTTT.

This clone was seen just once. The gene calls are TRBV19 and TRBJ2-3; D is possibly TRBD2 (7 bases). Germline V lookup: CDR1 LNHDA, CDR2 SQIVND (reference sequence). The CDR3 has 16 residues. The germline V and J ends were trimmed by 1 base and 2 bases, with 13 bases remaining between them. The CDR3 loop is CASSIGRGAITDTQYF. In DNA, the CDR3 is TGTGCCAGTAGTATAGGCCGGGGGGCAATCACAGATACGCAGTATTTT.

The chain combines TRBV2 with TRBJ2-7; 9 nucleotides agree with TRBD1. V lost 6 bases, J lost 6 bases, and 0 bases stayed unmatched. Germline values: CDR1 SNHLY, CDR2 FYNNEI. CDR3 size: 11 residues. CDR3 DNA sequence: TGTGCCAGCAGGGGACAGGGCGAGCAGTACTTC. Residues: CASRGQGEQYF.

CDR3 protein: CASSLRTGVEQYF. The CDR3 nucleotides are TGTGCCAGCAGCTTGAGAACAGGGGTCGAGCAGTACTTC. The V gene is TRBV5-6, the J gene TRBJ2-7; 7 nucleotides agree with TRBD1. Per the germline V gene, CDR1 is SGHDT and CDR2 is YYEEEE. J was trimmed by 6 bases and V by 1 base; bases with no gene match: 4. This CDR3 is built from 13 residues.

The chain uses TRBV11-2 and TRBJ2-1, with 11 bases that match TRBD2. V lost 3 bases, J lost 5 bases, and 9 bases stayed unmatched. This CDR3 is built from 17 residues. Germline lookup yields CDR1 SGHAT and CDR2 FQNNGV. The CDR3 DNA reads as TGTGCCAGCAGCTTTGTAGCGGGGGGGCCAATGAACAATGAGCAGTTCTTC. This sequence encodes CASSFVAGGPMNNEQFF.

This chain joins TRBV5-1 and TRBJ2-3; 8 nucleotides match TRBD1. V shed 7 bases and J 4 bases; nucleotides not matched to a gene: 8. Per germline, CDR1 SGHRS and CDR2 YFSETQ. The CDR3 runs to 14 residues. Here the CDR3 reads CASSPGQAADTQYF. The CDR3 DNA follows: TGCGCCAGCTCCCCGGGACAGGCGGCAGATACGCAGTATTTT. Complete variable domain (other parts from reference TRBV5-1 and TRBJ2-3): KAGVTQTPRYLIKTRGQQVTLSCSPISGHRSVSWYQQTPGQGLQFLFEYFSETQRNKGNFPGRFSGRQFSNSRSEMNVSTLELGDSALYLCASSPGQAADTQYFGPGTRLTVL.

The rearrangement joins TRBV5-6 to TRBJ2-1, with 11 bases identical to TRBD1. CDR3 length: 14 amino acids. Per germline, CDR1 SGHDT and CDR2 YYEEEE. The V segment lost 7 bases and the J segment 8 bases; nucleotides outside the gene matches: 8. CDR3 nucleotide sequence: TGTGCCAGCGGGGGACAGGGGGGAATCGATGAGCAGTTCTTC. This translates into CASGGQGGIDEQFF.

This clone was observed a few times. This chain connects TRBV6-6 to TRBJ1-4; D unclear. CDR3 size: 15 residues. Germline V gene data show CDR1 as MNHNY and CDR2 as SVGAGI (reference sequence). V lost 3 bases and J 7 bases, leaving 15 bases between the germline ends. The CDR3 coding sequence is TGTGCCAGCAGTTATCAGGCCGCGTTCTCTGAAAAACTGTTTTTT. Its protein product is CASSYQAAFSEKLFF.

The V and J genes are TRBV7-2 and TRBJ2-7; 8 nucleotides agree with TRBD2. The ends lost 5 bases at V and 9 bases at J; junction bases unmatched: 12. Germline V gives CDR1 SGHTA, CDR2 FQGNSA. The CDR3 spans 14 residues. The CDR3 spells CASSPRGARIGQYF. The DNA of the CDR3 is TGTGCCAGCAGCCCGCGGGGGGCCCGTATCGGGCAGTACTTC.

On this clone itself: The same CDR3 arises from other DNA sequences in this sample as well. The chain has TRBV9 and TRBJ2-5; possibly TRBD2 for D (5 bases). Germline CDR1 reads SGDLS; CDR2 reads YYNGEE. Trimming cost V 0 bases and J 5 bases, with 5 bases left between them. The CDR3 totals 12 residues. CDR3 DNA sequence: TGTGCCAGCAGCGTAGGAGGGGAGACCCAGTACTTC. Its protein is CASSVGGETQYF.

The chain joins TRBV5-1 to TRBJ2-1; TRBD2 matches at 9 bases. V was pared by 3 bases and J by 2 bases, with 6 bases of the junction left unmatched. The CDR3 extends over 16 amino acids. CDR1 is SGHRS and CDR2 is YFSETQ in the germline V gene. CDR3: CASSWRGGGAYNEQFF. CDR3 nucleotide sequence: TGCGCCAGCAGCTGGAGGGGCGGGGGGGCCTACAATGAGCAGTTCTTC.

This sequence joins TRBV30 and TRBJ1-2; D not resolved. Per germline, CDR1 GTSNPN and CDR2 SVGIG (reference sequence). The CDR3 is made up of 13 amino acids. With 0 bases removed from V and 4 bases from J, the gap between germline ends came to 9 bases. CDR3 sequence reads: CAWSVRGIYGYTF. The CDR3, as DNA: TGTGCCTGGAGTGTACGCGGGATCTATGGCTACACCTTC.

J is TRBJ2-7 and V is TRBV5-1; 8 bases match TRBD2. Germline V lookup: CDR1 SGHRS, CDR2 YFSETQ. The CDR3 extends over 16 amino acids. V shed 4 bases and J 5 bases; nucleotides not matched to a gene: 14. The CDR3 region has the DNA TGCGCCAGCAGCCCACCGGGGGGACTAGTAAAGGACGAGCAGTACTTC. It is translated as CASSPPGGLVKDEQYF.

CDR3 loop: CASSLEDSNINTEAFF. In DNA form, the CDR3 reads TGTGCCAGTTCCCTCGAGGACAGTAACATAAACACTGAAGCTTTCTTT. This chain uses TRBV19 with TRBJ1-1; TRBD1 might be the D (6 bases). V was trimmed by 8 bases and J by 2 bases, leaving 21 bases between them. Germline values: CDR1 LNHDA, CDR2 SQIVND (reference sequence). The CDR3 covers 16 residues. Variable domain in full (rest from reference TRBV19 and TRBJ1-1): DGGITQSPKYLFRKEGQNVTLSCEQNLNHDAMYWYRQDPGQGLRLIYYSQIVNDFQKGDIAEGYSVSREKKESFPLTVTSAQKNPTAFYLCASSLEDSNINTEAFFGQGTRLTVV.

This clone was counted once. V is TRBV5-4 and J is TRBJ2-3, with 9 positions matching TRBD2. The V segment lost 1 base and the J segment 2 bases; nucleotides outside the gene matches: 5. The CDR3 is 16 amino acids. Germline CDR1 SGHNT, CDR2 YYREEE (reference sequence). The CDR3 sequence is CASSLRGLAATDTQYF. Here the CDR3 DNA reads TGTGCCAGCAGCTTGCGGGGACTAGCTGCCACAGATACGCAGTATTTT.

The chain combines TRBV30 with TRBJ2-1; possibly TRBD1 for D (6 bases). The CDR3 loop spans 16 amino acids. The germline V gene encodes CDR1 GTSNPN and CDR2 SVGIG (reference sequence). Trimming removed 5 bases at V and 0 bases at J, with 17 bases between. CDR3: CAWGGGRIGSYNEQFF. CDR3 nucleotide sequence: TGTGCCTGGGGTGGGGGCCGTATAGGCTCCTACAATGAGCAGTTCTTC.

Details on this clone: A junction boundary mismatches the germline segment, possibly from a read error. CDR3 nucleotides: TGTGCCAGCAGCTACTCGGCCCTTTTTAGCAATCAGCCCCAGCATTTT. Its translation: CASSYSALFSNQPQHF. The chain couples TRBV6-5 to TRBJ1-5; D remains ambiguous. CDR1 is MNHEY and CDR2 is SVGAGI in the germline V gene. This CDR3 region has 16 residues.

V and J are TRBV6-5 and TRBJ2-1; maybe TRBD1 (5 bases). The germline gives CDR1 MNHEY, CDR2 SVGAGI. Trimming took off 2 bases at V and 1 base at J, with 9 bases between the two ends. This CDR3 has 15 residues. The CDR3 coding sequence is TGTGCCAGCAGTTACAGGGGAACATCCTACAATGAGCAGTTCTTC. Translating gives CASSYRGTSYNEQFF.

The chain has TRBV28 and TRBJ2-7; TRBD2 aligns across 7 bases. V shed 6 bases, J shed 4 bases, and the junction held 12 bases outside the gene matches. Germline values: CDR1 MDHEN, CDR2 SYDVKM. This CDR3 has 15 residues. DNA for the CDR3: TGTGCCAGCAGCCCTCTGGTCGGGACTACATACGAGCAGTACTTC. This gives the protein CASSPLVGTTYEQYF.

This chain uses TRBV5-1 with TRBJ2-5, with TRBD2 matching 13 bases. Gene TRBJ2-7 matches the end of the DNA better, so the J call may be wrong. Germline lookup yields CDR1 SGHRS and CDR2 YFSETQ. The CDR3 contains 15 residues. CDR3 bases: TGCGCCAGCAGCCCTACTAGCGGGGGGGTCTACGAGCAGTACTTC. Residues: CASSPTSGGVYEQYF.

This chain uses TRBV30 with TRBJ1-5; 8 nucleotides align to TRBD1. The germline V gene encodes CDR1 GTSNPN and CDR2 SVGIG (reference sequence). V gave up 0 bases and J gave up 2 bases; unmatched junction bases: 3. The CDR3 has 15 amino acids. CDR3 DNA: TGTGCCTGGAGTGTCGTGGACAGGGGCAATCAGCCCCAGCATTTT. It codes for CAWSVVDRGNQPQHF.

This clone is a singleton in its sample. The rearrangement uses TRBV30 and TRBJ1-4; 8 bases agree with TRBD1. The V gene's germline CDR1 is GTSNPN and CDR2 SVGIG (reference sequence). V dropped 5 bases and J dropped 7; count of bases not matched to a gene: 12. This CDR3 contains 15 residues. CDR3 loop: CAWGQGRLHGEKLFF. CDR3 nucleotide sequence: TGTGCCTGGGGACAGGGTAGGCTTCATGGTGAAAAACTGTTTTTT.

The chain is built from TRBV11-2 and TRBJ2-7; 8 bases line up with TRBD2. V was clipped by 3 bases and J by 6 bases; unmatched bases: 4. The CDR3 consists of 13 residues. The germline gives CDR1 SGHAT, CDR2 FQNNGV. The chain's CDR3 is CASSFGGAGEQYF. The CDR3 nucleotides read TGTGCCAGCAGCTTCGGGGGGGCGGGCGAGCAGTACTTC.

V gene TRBV4-2 combines with J gene TRBJ2-3; 10 bases are shared with TRBD2. The CDR3 has 17 amino acids. Germline-derived CDR1 and CDR2 are LGHNA and YNFKEQ. Germline trimming cut 3 bases from V and 1 base from J; bases unmatched to any gene: 7. CDR3 sequence: CASSQYYLAGGTDTQYF. As DNA, the CDR3 is TGTGCCAGCAGCCAGTACTATCTAGCGGGGGGCACAGATACGCAGTATTTT.

This sequence joins TRBV30 and TRBJ1-5, with TRBD1 identical over 7 bases. CDR1 GTSNPN and CDR2 SVGIG come from the germline V gene (reference sequence). The CDR3 sequence is 14 residues long. V shed 5 bases, J shed 4 bases, and the junction held 8 bases outside the gene matches. In DNA, the CDR3 is TGTGCCTGGCCCCATGGGACAGTGAATCAGCCCCAGCATTTT. Its translation: CAWPHGTVNQPQHF.

This chain uses TRBV10-3 with TRBJ2-7; D might be TRBD2 (6 bases). This CDR3 is 16 amino acids long. Germline V gene sequence: CDR1 ENHRY, CDR2 SYGVKD. V dropped 4 bases and J dropped 0 bases, with 16 bases sitting between them. The CDR3 DNA is TGTGCCATCAGTGGAATAGCGGAGCCCCTCTCCTACGAGCAGTACTTC. This translates into CAISGIAEPLSYEQYF.

V is TRBV5-6 and J is TRBJ2-7; a weak D match, TRBD2 (6 bases). V lost 1 base and J 2 bases, leaving 13 bases between the germline ends. Germline V CDR1 and CDR2: SGHDT, YYEEEE. The CDR3 spans 15 residues. The chain's CDR3 is CASSLFGTAPYEQYF. In DNA, the CDR3 is TGTGCCAGCAGCTTGTTCGGGACTGCACCCTACGAGCAGTACTTC.

V usage is TRBV9 and J usage is TRBJ2-3, with 9 positions matching TRBD2. The CDR3 is 17 residues long. Germline loops: CDR1 SGDLS, CDR2 YYNGEE. V was clipped by 0 bases and J by 3 bases; unmatched bases: 8. DNA of the CDR3: TGTGCCAGCAGCGTAGTTTCAGCGGCGGGAGGGACAGATACGCAGTATTTT. The encoded protein is CASSVVSAAGGTDTQYF.

CDR3 bases: TGCAGCGTTAAGCATTCCTCTGGAAACACCATATATTTT. This translates into CSVKHSSGNTIYF. The V gene is TRBV29-1, the J gene TRBJ1-3, with D hard to call. Germline V gives CDR1 SQVTM, CDR2 ANQGSEA. V was shortened by 5 bases and J by 0 bases, with 8 bases between the two germline ends. This CDR3 contains 13 residues. Together with reference TRBV29-1 and TRBJ1-3, the CDR3 gives the full variable domain: SAVISQKPSRDICQRGTSLTIQCQVDSQVTMMFWYRQQPGQSLTLIATANQGSEATYESGFVIDKFPISRPNLTFSTLTVSNMSPEDSSIYLCSVKHSSGNTIYFGEGSWLTVV.

The chain recombines TRBV30 with TRBJ2-1; TRBD2 matches at 8 bases. V lost 2 bases to trimming and J lost 0 bases; unmatched junction nucleotides: 6. From germline, CDR1 is GTSNPN and CDR2 SVGIG (reference sequence). This CDR3 comprises 16 residues. The CDR3 here is CAWSWAGGSSYNEQFF. CDR3 nucleotides: TGTGCCTGGAGTTGGGCGGGGGGCAGCTCCTACAATGAGCAGTTCTTC.